These 31 T cell receptor beta chains came from one sample sequenced in a study of tumor-infiltrating lymphocytes in primary liver carcinoma. Between roughly 17 and 31 mg of unsorted bulk tissue served as the source from which RNA and DNA were co-extracted. The authors made TCR beta cDNA from around 500 ng total RNA with a constant-region primer. The TCR beta library was amplified through three nested multiplex PCR rounds in a modified ARM-PCR procedure. Primers for the first two PCR rounds were TRBV1-TRBV30 forward primers and a C-beta reverse primer (10 cycles per round). TCRdb recomputed calls from the multiplex PCR reads with MiXCR, one row per CDR3 protein. The sample has about 54,000 distinct CDR3 sequences, over 70% seen once. Source material: liver tumor tissue from sampling region 2. As for subset: tumor region T2, inferior pole. All receptors come from a man aged 35 to 55 with primary liver carcinoma and hepatitis B virus infection.

With respect to this clonotype: A much larger clone sits a single nucleotide away, making a read error possible. The conserved final phenylalanine or tryptophan is absent from the CDR3, which likely points to a read error. The rearrangement uses TRBV7-9 and TRBJ1-6; unclear D gene. The CDR3 sequence is 14 residues long. Germline loops: CDR1 SEHNR, CDR2 FQNEAQ (reference sequence). V lost 1 base and J lost 4, with 5 bases in between. For the CDR3, the DNA is TGTGCCAGCAGCTTAGAACAGTATAATTCACCCCTCCACATT. Encoded protein: CASSLEQYNSPLHI.

In regard to this clonotype: An end of the junction does not agree with germline; a read error may underlie this. The CDR3 DNA reads TGTGTCAGCAGCCAAGATGGGGGGGGGCTAGGAAATCAGCCCCGGCATTTT. As protein: CVSSQDGGGLGNQPRHF. The V gene is TRBV4-2, the J gene TRBJ1-5, with D tentatively TRBD1 (6 bases). CDR1 is LGHNA and CDR2 is YNFKEQ in the germline V gene. This CDR3 spans 17 amino acids.

Regarding this clonotype: This may stem from a read error, because a much larger clone lies one nucleotide away. V gene TRBV28 combines with J gene TRBJ2-1; TRBD2 agrees at 7 bases. CDR1 and CDR2 from the germline V gene are MDHEN and SYDVKM. The CDR3 covers 14 residues. V dropped 3 bases and J dropped 5; count of bases not matched to a gene: 4. CDR3 sequence (DNA): TGTGCCAGCAGTTTTGCGGGAGTAAACAATGAGCAGTTCTTC. Protein product: CASSFAGVNNEQFF.

The chain carries TRBV5-4 and TRBJ2-7; D is possibly TRBD2 (5 bases). Germline values: CDR1 SGHNT, CDR2 YYREEE (reference sequence). Trimming removed 3 bases at V and 2 bases at J, with 15 bases between. The CDR3 contains 15 residues. The CDR3 here is CASSSGYARTYEQYF. DNA for the CDR3: TGTGCCAGCAGCTCGGGATATGCGCGCACCTACGAGCAGTACTTC.

Remarks on this clonotype: One end of the junction varies from germline; a read error may be responsible. The CDR3: CASSLGSSGRAGTDTHYF. The CDR3 DNA reads TGTGCCAGCAGCTTAGGCAGTAGTGGGAGGGCCGGCACAGATACGCACTATTTT. The chain links TRBV7-9 to TRBJ2-3; 7 nucleotides match TRBD2. The CDR3 length is 18 residues. Germline loops: CDR1 SEHNR, CDR2 FQNEAQ (reference sequence).

In regard to this clonotype: One junction end does not reproduce the germline sequence, and a read error may be involved. V gene TRBV11-2 combines with J gene TRBJ2-2, with TRBD2 matching 9 bases. Germline CDR1 reads SGHAT; CDR2 reads FQNNGV. The length of the CDR3 is 16 residues. CDR3 in amino acids: CAGSLLALAGTGELVF. DNA of the CDR3: TGTGCCGGCAGCTTATTGGCGCTAGCGGGAACCGGGGAGCTGGTTTTT.

This clonotype was counted ten times or more. V and J are TRBV6-2 or TRBV6-3 and TRBJ2-1, with 16 bases matching TRBD2. The V gene end was trimmed by 5 bases and the J gene end by 8 bases; junction bases not matched to a gene: 6. The CDR3 runs to 16 residues. The V gene's germline CDR1 is MNHEY and CDR2 SVGEGT. In DNA form, the CDR3 reads TGTGCCAGCAGTCCCGGGACTAGCGGGAGGGGGCATGAGCAGTTCTTC. Its translation is CASSPGTSGRGHEQFF.

The J gene is TRBJ2-5, the V gene TRBV29-1; 7 bases line up with TRBD2. The CDR3 spans 13 residues. V gave up 7 bases and J gave up 5 bases; unmatched junction bases: 10. In germline, CDR1 is SQVTM, CDR2 ANQGSEA. The CDR3 loop is CSAGGRVAETQYF. DNA for the CDR3: TGCAGCGCTGGGGGGAGGGTCGCTGAGACCCAGTACTTC.

This clonotype was found a few times. The CDR3 does not close with the conserved phenylalanine or tryptophan, likely indicating a read error. The rearrangement joins TRBV6-5 to TRBJ2-6; D is unclear. Trimming removed 8 bases at V and 0 bases at J, with 8 bases between. CDR1 and CDR2 from the germline V gene are MNHEY and SVGAGI. This CDR3 is built from 14 residues. This CDR3 reads CASARSSGANVLTC. CDR3 DNA: TGTGCCAGCGCGAGGTCCTCTGGGGCCAACGTCCTGACTTGC.

For this clonotype: One junction end does not reproduce the germline sequence, and a read error may be involved. V is TRBV4-2 and J is TRBJ1-1; D is perhaps TRBD1 (5 bases). CDR1 and CDR2 (germline): LGHNA, YNFKEQ. CDR3 length: 17 residues. The CDR3 DNA sequence: TGTGCCAGCAGCCTAGATCACGGCAGGGCATTGAACATTGAAGCTTTCTTT. Its protein product is CASSLDHGRALNIEAFF.

This clonotype showed up just a few times. The conserved phenylalanine or tryptophan is not found at the CDR3 terminus, so this likely reflects a read error. This chain connects TRBV6-2 or TRBV6-3 to TRBJ2-3; 11 bases match TRBD2. CDR1 and CDR2 (germline): MNHEY, SVGEGT. CDR3 length: 15 amino acids. In nucleotides, the CDR3 is TGTGCCAGCAGTTTACTAGCGGGAGAAGAAGATGCGCAGTATCTT. This gives the protein CASSLLAGEEDAQYL.

Notes on this clonotype: At one of its ends the junction is not consistent with the germline gene, which may arise from a read error. This chain connects TRBV5-4 to TRBJ1-5, with 8 bases lining up with TRBD1. The CDR3 covers 16 residues. The germline gives CDR1 SGHNT, CDR2 YYREEE (reference sequence). The CDR3 loop reads CASSLGRQGSNQPQHF. The CDR3 coding sequence is TGCGCCAGCAGCTTGGGGAGACAGGGGAGCAATCAGCCCCAGCATTTT. The full variable domain, its missing parts supplied by reference TRBV5-4 and TRBJ1-5, is ETGVTQSPTHLIKTRGQQVTLRCSSQSGHNTVSWYQQALGQGPQFIFQYYREEENGRGNFPPRFSGLQFPNYSSELNVNALELDDSALYLCASSLGRQGSNQPQHFGDGTRLSIL.

As for this clonotype: A much more abundant neighbour one base away suggests this may be a read error. Without the conserved terminal phenylalanine or tryptophan, this CDR3 likely stems from a read error. This rearrangement joins TRBV7-9 to TRBJ2-3; possibly TRBD1 or TRBD2 for D (5 bases each). CDR3 size: 16 residues. The germline gives CDR1 SEHNR, CDR2 FQNEAQ (reference sequence). Trimming removed 6 bases at V and 2 bases at J, with 18 bases between. CDR3 nucleotide sequence: TGTGCCAGCAGGTCCGGTGGGACCGAAGTCACAGATACGCAGTATTAT. Translated: CASRSGGTEVTDTQYY.

The genes are TRBV18 and TRBJ1-1; no definite D call. Trimming removed 2 bases from V and 4 bases from J, with 14 bases in between. CDR1 KGHSH and CDR2 LQKENI come from the germline V gene. The CDR3 sequence is 15 residues long. CDR3 in amino acids: CASSPFAEWGTEAFF. The CDR3 DNA is TGTGCCAGCTCACCATTCGCCGAGTGGGGCACTGAAGCTTTCTTT.

Remarks on this clonotype: One junction end does not reproduce the germline sequence, and a read error may be involved. DNA of the CDR3: TGTGTCAGCAATTCGCCTGAGGGACAGGGGCGGTCAGATACGCAGTATTTT. It codes for CVSNSPEGQGRSDTQYF. The chain employs TRBV12-3 or TRBV12-4 and TRBJ2-3, with 10 positions matching TRBD1. The CDR3 has 17 amino acids.

The sample holds many counts of this clonotype. This sequence joins TRBV29-1 and TRBJ2-1; no firm D call. The CDR3 is 11 residues long. Trimming took 1 base from V and 5 from J, leaving 3 bases between them. The germline gives CDR1 SQVTM, CDR2 ANQGSEA. The CDR3 loop is CSVEGNNEQFF. CDR3 DNA sequence: TGCAGCGTTGAAGGTAACAATGAGCAGTTCTTC.

This clonotype is deemed medium-sized (0.01 to 0.1%). The chain couples TRBV11-1 to TRBJ2-6, with TRBD2 as a possible D gene (6 bases). V was pared by 5 bases and J by 0 bases, with 20 bases between. This CDR3 has 19 amino acids. From germline, CDR1 is SGHAT and CDR2 FQDESV (reference sequence). This chain's CDR3 is CASSPRGSGVNSGANVLTF. In DNA form, the CDR3 reads TGTGCCAGCAGCCCCCGGGGGAGCGGTGTTAACTCTGGGGCCAACGTCCTGACTTTC.

On this clonotype: The conserved final phenylalanine or tryptophan is absent from the CDR3, which likely points to a read error. J is TRBJ1-4 and V is TRBV6-2 or TRBV6-3, with D tentatively TRBD1 (6 bases). This CDR3 has 14 amino acids. Germline assignment: CDR1 MNHEY and CDR2 SVGEGT. CDR3 nucleotide sequence: TGTGTCATCAGTCGCACAGGGTGGCGAGAAAAACTGTTTCTT. It translates to CVISRTGWREKLFL.

As to this clonotype: At one of its ends the junction is not consistent with the germline gene, which may arise from a read error. The CDR3 is CASRRTAGTYYDEQFF. The CDR3 DNA is TGTGCCAGCAGACGCACTGCCGGGACTTACTACGATGAGCAGTTCTTC. The chain recombines TRBV28 with TRBJ2-1; the D gene is possibly TRBD2 (6 bases). This CDR3 spans 16 amino acids. Germline CDR1 and CDR2: MDHEN and SYDVKM.

Remarks on this clonotype: The junction differs from germline at one of its ends, possibly a read error. The chain links TRBV11-2 to TRBJ2-1; D ambiguous. Germline CDR1 and CDR2: SGHAT and FQNNGV. The CDR3 runs 15 residues. Written as DNA, the CDR3 is TGCGCCAGCAGCCCCCCCAGCGTAGCCTACAACGGGCAGTTCTTC. This sequence encodes CASSPPSVAYNGQFF.

A word on this clonotype: The junction and the germline gene differ at one end; a read error may be behind it. The chain joins TRBV29-1 to TRBJ2-1, with D unclear. This CDR3 has 12 amino acids. The germline gives CDR1 SQVTM, CDR2 ANQGSEA. The DNA of the CDR3 is TGCAGCGTTGATCAGCAATCCAATGAGCAGTTATTC. This codes for CSVDQQSNEQLF.

About this clonotype itself: At one boundary the junction diverges from the germline segment, which might be a read error. The chain recombines TRBV11-2 with TRBJ2-1, with D perhaps being TRBD1 or TRBD2 (5 bases each). The germline CDR1 and CDR2 sequences are SGHAT and FQNNGV. The CDR3 totals 13 residues. The CDR3 bases are TGTGCCAGTAGCCGGGGCTCTGGGAATGAGCAGTTGTTC. Its translation is CASSRGSGNEQLF. Full variable domain (remainder filled in from reference TRBV11-2 and TRBJ2-1): EAGVAQSPRYKIIEKRQSVAFWCNPISGHATLYWYQQILGQGPKLLIQFQNNGVVDDSQLPKDRFSAERLKGVDSTLKIQPAKLEDSAVYLCASSRGSGNEQLFGPGTRLTVL.

This clonotype was observed once. With a much larger clone just one base away, this may be a read error. This chain links TRBV28 with TRBJ2-7; D possibly corresponds to TRBD2 (6 bases). This CDR3 is built from 15 residues. V dropped 2 bases and J dropped 5 bases, with 16 bases sitting between them. CDR1 is MDHEN, CDR2 SYDVKM, per germline. This CDR3 is CASSLGRDCSHEQYF. CDR3 nucleotide sequence: TGTGCCAGCAGTTTAGGGCGGGACTGTAGTCACGAGCAGTACTTC.

The gene calls are TRBV6-5 and TRBJ1-5; D possibly corresponds to TRBD1 (5 bases). The germline V gene has CDR1 MNHEY and CDR2 SVGAGI. CDR3 size: 14 residues. This CDR3 is CVSSKLQENQPQHF. DNA for the CDR3: TGTGTCAGTAGTAAATTACAGGAGAATCAGCCCCAGCATTTT.

This clonotype was counted at least ten times. This chain connects TRBV29-1 to TRBJ2-7; 11 bases fit TRBD1. Germline V CDR1 and CDR2: SQVTM, ANQGSEA. CDR3 length equals 15 residues. V shed 2 bases, J shed 3 bases, and the junction held 6 bases outside the gene matches. Here the CDR3 DNA reads TGCAGCGTTGAACTTGGGGACAGGGGGAACTACGAGCAGTACTTC. Protein product: CSVELGDRGNYEQYF.

V is TRBV11-2 and J is TRBJ2-1; D unclear. CDR1 and CDR2 from the germline V gene are SGHAT and FQNNGV. Trimming removed 5 bases from V and 15 bases from J, with 26 bases in between. This CDR3 is 15 amino acids long. In DNA form, the CDR3 reads TGTGCCAGCAGCCCCCCCAGCGTAGCCTTCAATGATCTGTTCTTC. The encoded protein is CASSPPSVAFNDLFF.

Of note for this clonotype: The junction departs from the called germline gene at one end, perhaps through a read error. The chain recombines TRBV7-3 with TRBJ2-2; D call uncertain. There are 13 residues in the CDR3. Germline CDR1 is SGHTA and CDR2 is FQGTGA. The CDR3, as DNA: TGTGCCGGCAGTGTGGACAACACCGGGGAGCTGTTTTTT. Protein: CAGSVDNTGELFF.

The J gene is TRBJ2-4, the V gene TRBV20-1, with unresolved D. CDR1 is DFQATT, CDR2 SNEGSKA, per germline (reference sequence). The CDR3 sequence is 14 residues long. V was trimmed by 3 bases and J by 5 bases, leaving 14 bases between them. The CDR3 nucleotides are TGCAGTGCTAGCGGTAATTGGGATGAAAACATTCAGTACTTC. Protein: CSASGNWDENIQYF.

A note on this clonotype: No conserved phenylalanine or tryptophan ends this CDR3, so it is likely a read error. The chain employs TRBV7-9 and TRBJ2-4, with a weak D call TRBD2 (6 bases). CDR3 size: 16 residues. From germline, CDR1 is SEHNR and CDR2 FQNEAQ (reference sequence). Between the trimmed V and J ends, which lost 6 bases and 2 bases, there was a span of 17 bases. The CDR3 spells CASSSPAEGSKNIQYS. DNA for the CDR3: TGTGCCAGCAGTTCACCAGCGGAGGGGTCCAAAAACATTCAGTACTCC.

As concerns this clonotype: A junction boundary mismatches the germline segment, possibly from a read error. The chain uses TRBV6-5 and TRBJ2-1; 8 bases line up with TRBD1. This CDR3 spans 14 amino acids. Germline V gene lookup returns CDR1 MNHEY and CDR2 SVGAGI. As DNA, the CDR3 is TGTGCCAGCAGTTGGCAGGACAGGGTCAATGAGCAGATCTTC. Its protein product is CASSWQDRVNEQIF.

Details on this clonotype: One end of the junction is discordant with germline, which a read error may explain. V usage is TRBV6-1 and J usage is TRBJ2-7; no reliable D call. Germline-derived CDR1 and CDR2 are MNHNS and SASEGT. The CDR3 runs 13 residues. The CDR3 region has the DNA TGTGCCAGCAGTGTAGGGCCCTCAGGCGAGCAGCATTTC. Residues: CASSVGPSGEQHF.